Listed below are T cell receptor beta chains from one sample, sequenced in a study of T cell responses to AZD1222 COVID-19 vaccine. Some clones are missing from TCRdb's copy, which holds only in-frame ones; the method was immunoSEQ multiplex PCR. The profile covers about 100,000 clones, with roughly 85% appearing a single time and 2.5% to 3% taken by the ten largest. Source: peripheral blood, taken on day 0 of AZD1222 vaccination. These receptor sequences come from an adult in good health. CDR3s leave out the opening cysteine and the closing phenylalanine or tryptophan. The order of the fields is V gene, clone size, D gene, CDR3 protein. The D gene is left open where the match is weak. The listing skips clone size in some rows; elsewhere it reads once, few, many or a size class.

TRBV12-3/TRBV12-4,-,-,ASRQGLNTEAF
TRBV7-3,once,-,ASSLSGSRQETQY
TRBV7-9,-,TRBD2,ASRREGRNNEQF
TRBV9,-,TRBD1,ASSVGPGGGYT
TRBV12-5,-,TRBD1,ASGQGQGTYNEQF
TRBV12-3/TRBV12-4,-,TRBD2,ASSLYTGGGY
TRBV4-1,-,-,ASSQPSRRTNEQF
TRBV6-5,-,-,ASTRGGHSGNTIY
TRBV5-1,once,TRBD1,ASSLGQGDDFDTQY
TRBV29-1,-,-,SVEDPRGDGYT
TRBV13,-,TRBD2,ASSFSGSSYEQY
TRBV30,few,-,AWSELTVGETQY
TRBV4-1,-,-,ASSQVGQANYGYT
TRBV5-1,-,-,ASSLGRTGQLNYGYT
TRBV7-9,-,-,ASSLASYNEQF
TRBV15,-,-,ATSRESGDRAEAF
TRBV29-1,-,-,SVASWGGPEDEQY
TRBV12-3/TRBV12-4,-,TRBD1,ASSRDSNEKLF
TRBV7-2,-,-,ASSFFGRNTIY
TRBV5-1,-,TRBD2,ASSPIAGAVETQY
TRBV9,-,TRBD1,ASSLGTGDNYNSPLH
TRBV6-5,-,TRBD1,ASRRNRGHTEAF
TRBV10-3,-,TRBD2,AIATSGSTDTQY
TRBV18,-,-,ASSTDPRSDTQY
TRBV24-1,once,-,ATSDTARADTQY
TRBV6-5,-,TRBD1,ASSYSLQGGYYGYT
TRBV5-1,-,-,ASSLGETNEKLF
TRBV7-2,-,TRBD1,ASSLELGQGSYEQY
TRBV3-1/TRBV3-2,-,-,ASSQRGDTS
TRBV19,once,TRBD1,ASSRLIPGQTNYGYT